The 11 T cell receptor beta chains below come from one sample, sequenced in a study of T cells expressing NK-cell markers. One entry per CDR3 protein, without DNA, is what TCRdb gives after re-calling the 5' RACE reads. The sample includes around 470,000 distinct CDR3 sequences. The sample consisted of blood T cells: a sorted CD56 or NKG2C T cell subset, CD4+ or CD8+ T cells, or bulk PBMC T cells (not recorded which). These receptors all stem from a woman aged 45-59 years in good health.

The rearrangement links TRBV20-1 to TRBJ2-3; the D gene TCRdb calls, TRBD2, cannot be checked with no DNA. The CDR3 sequence is 15 residues long. Germline lookup yields CDR1 DFQATT and CDR2 SNEGSKA (reference sequence). CDR3 loop: CSASRLAGVTDTQYF.

The chain couples TRBV7-2 to TRBJ2-3; there is no DNA to check the TCRdb D call of TRBD2. The CDR3 is 15 amino acids. The germline CDR1 and CDR2 sequences are SGHTA and FQGNSA. CDR3 region: CASSFPASPLDTQYF.

The chain couples TRBV24-1 to TRBJ2-5. The CDR3 contains 13 residues. CDR1 is KGHDR, CDR2 SFDVKD, per germline. The CDR3 reads CATSDEWEKTQYF.

The V call is TRBV14, the J call TRBJ2-3. This CDR3 is 15 amino acids long. Germline V gene data show CDR1 as SGHDN and CDR2 as FVKESK. The CDR3 loop reads CASSQGRASTDTQYF.

The chain joins TRBV2 to TRBJ1-4. The germline gives CDR1 SNHLY, CDR2 FYNNEI. There are 13 residues in the CDR3. The chain's CDR3 is CASQRFYNEKLFF.

V usage is TRBV5-1 and J usage is TRBJ2-2; TCRdb gives TRBD2 as the D gene, but with no DNA this cannot be confirmed. Germline CDR1 and CDR2: SGHRS and YFSETQ. This CDR3 comprises 18 residues. CDR3 region: CASSFTKVESGGPGELFF.

The chain uses TRBV29-1 and TRBJ2-3. The CDR3 contains 14 residues. Germline V gene lookup returns CDR1 SQVTM and CDR2 ANQGSEA. The CDR3 is CSVRQAMGTDTQYF.

J is TRBJ1-1 and V is TRBV3-1. This CDR3 is 11 amino acids long. Per germline, CDR1 LGHDT and CDR2 YNNKEL (reference sequence). CDR3 protein: CASSQGVRAFF.

The chain links TRBV5-1 to TRBJ2-4; TCRdb's assignment of TRBD1 cannot be checked, as there is no DNA. Looked up from germline, CDR1 is SGHRS and CDR2 is YFSETQ. This CDR3 contains 14 residues. Here the CDR3 reads CASRSGTGSGIQYF.

The rearrangement uses TRBV11-1 and TRBJ1-1. The CDR3 spans 13 residues. Germline values: CDR1 SGHAT, CDR2 FQDESV (reference sequence). This CDR3 is CASSLAAITEAFF.

V is TRBV12-3 or TRBV12-4 and J is TRBJ1-5; without DNA, the TCRdb call of TRBD1 cannot be checked. The CDR3 has 19 amino acids. The CDR3 loop is CASTRSMQQGSTSNQPQHF.